The rows below give T cell receptor beta chains drawn from one sample of a study of T cells in Graves' hyperthyroidism and ophthalmopathy. TCRdb recomputed calls from the multiplex PCR reads with MiXCR, one row per CDR3 protein. The sample carries around 700,000 distinct CDR3 sequences, 15% to 20% recorded once. Material: blood. The origin of the receptors is a woman aged 45-60 years with Graves' hyperthyroidism that later progressed to Graves' ophthalmopathy. The CDR3 runs from the conserved cysteine through the conserved F or W. The order of the fields is CDR3 protein, CDR3 DNA, J gene, clone size, D gene, V gene, CDR3 length. The D gene is left open where the match is weak. Clone size is given for some rows only: seen once, a few or many times, or a class if the clone is expanded.

CASSYSIDAVGVYEQYF	TGTGCCAGCAGTTACTCGATCGACGCAGTAGGTGTCTACGAGCAGTACTTC	TRBJ2-7	NA	NA	TRBV6-6	17
CASSFRWSDTQYF	TGTGCCAGCAGCTTTCGATGGTCAGATACGCAGTATTTT	TRBJ2-3	NA	NA	TRBV5-4	13
CASSPLALGYNEQFF	TGTGCCAGCTCCCCCCTAGCGCTGGGGTACAATGAGCAGTTCTTC	TRBJ2-1	many	NA	TRBV18	15
CASSLLSGLAGEVGEQFF	TGTGCCAGCAGCCTCCTTTCGGGACTAGCGGGGGAAGTCGGTGAGCAGTTCTTC	TRBJ2-1	many	TRBD2	TRBV3-1	18
CASSLELGRGRTGELFF	TGTGCCAGCAGCTTAGAGTTGGGGCGGGGGCGTACCGGGGAGCTGTTTTTT	TRBJ2-2	NA	NA	TRBV11-2	17
CASSLTAATHYGYTF	TGTGCCAGCAGCTTGACAGCCGCTACACACTATGGCTACACCTTC	TRBJ1-2	many	NA	TRBV11-2	15
CASSLGDNTGELFF	TGTGCCAGCAGCTTAGGGGATAACACCGGGGAGCTGTTTTTT	TRBJ2-2	many	NA	TRBV11-2	14
CASLDRGPDTEAFF	TGTGCCAGCCTGGACAGGGGGCCGGACACTGAAGCTTTCTTT	TRBJ1-1	NA	TRBD1	TRBV2	14
CASSEENARETQYF	TGTGCCAGCAGTGAAGAGAACGCGAGGGAGACCCAGTACTTC	TRBJ2-5	many	NA	TRBV2	14
CASSFRQLSGANVLTF	TGTGCCAGCAGCTTTAGGCAGCTCTCTGGGGCCAACGTCCTGACTTTC	TRBJ2-6	NA	NA	TRBV7-6	16
CASSGGDRAGAEQYF	TGTGCCAGCAGTGGGGGAGACAGGGCTGGGGCCGAGCAGTACTTC	TRBJ2-7	few	TRBD1	TRBV6-1	15
CASSLESERGHEQYF	TGCGCCAGCAGCTTGGAGTCTGAGCGGGGGCACGAGCAGTACTTC	TRBJ2-7	NA	TRBD2	TRBV5-1	15
CSARDPSGRGGRYEQYF	TGCAGTGCTAGAGATCCTAGCGGGCGGGGGGGGAGATACGAGCAGTACTTC	TRBJ2-7	NA	TRBD2	TRBV20-1	17
CASSVAGLDRDQELFF	TGTGCCAGCAGCGTAGCGGGCCTCGACAGGGACCAGGAGCTGTTTTTT	TRBJ2-2	NA	TRBD1	TRBV9	16
CASSTGLAADSSTDTQYF	TGTGCCAGCAGCACGGGACTAGCGGCGGACTCTAGCACAGATACGCAGTATTTT	TRBJ2-3	few	TRBD2	TRBV13	18
CSVRGGADTQYF	TGCAGTGTGCGGGGCGGGGCAGATACGCAGTATTTT	TRBJ2-3	many	NA	TRBV20-1	12
CASSLGQAEETQYF	TGTGCCAGCAGCTTAGGGCAGGCGGAAGAGACCCAGTACTTC	TRBJ2-5	many	NA	TRBV11-1	14
CASSHQNRGRGGYTF	TGTGCCAGCAGCCATCAAAACAGGGGTCGGGGTGGCTACACCTTC	TRBJ1-2	few	TRBD1	TRBV3-1	15
CASSPGKENSPLHF	TGTGCCAGCAGTCCCGGGAAGGAAAATTCACCCCTCCACTTT	TRBJ1-6	NA	NA	TRBV28	14
CASSSQAGAPYEQYF	TGTGCCAGCAGTTCCCAAGCGGGGGCACCCTACGAGCAGTACTTC	TRBJ2-7	NA	TRBD2	TRBV12-3/TRBV12-4	15
CAWSVGSNYGYTF	TGTGCCTGGAGTGTAGGCAGCAACTATGGCTACACCTTC	TRBJ1-2	many	NA	TRBV30	13
CSADHRGATEAFF	TGCAGTGCGGACCACAGGGGAGCCACTGAAGCTTTCTTT	TRBJ1-1	NA	TRBD1	TRBV20-1	13
CSATWDRTYEQYF	TGCAGTGCTACCTGGGACAGAACCTACGAGCAGTACTTC	TRBJ2-7	many	TRBD1	TRBV20-1	13
CASSSTRRVGVNTEAFF	TGTGCCAGCAGCTCCACTCGGAGGGTTGGGGTGAACACTGAAGCTTTCTTT	TRBJ1-1	NA	NA	TRBV5-5	17
CSARPSGTGATNYGYTF	TGCAGTGCTAGGCCCTCCGGGACAGGGGCTACTAACTATGGCTACACCTTC	TRBJ1-2	NA	TRBD1	TRBV20-1	17
CASSTQRRDYGYTF	TGTGCCAGCAGCACCCAGCGTAGGGACTATGGCTACACCTTC	TRBJ1-2	few	NA	TRBV6-1	14
CASGLPNRGEGTEAFF	TGTGCCAGTGGCCTCCCTAATAGGGGGGAGGGCACTGAAGCTTTCTTT	TRBJ1-1	NA	NA	TRBV19	16
CASSHLRGDTQYF	TGTGCCAGCAGTCACCTCAGGGGAGATACGCAGTATTTT	TRBJ2-3	many	NA	TRBV2	13
CSVSDSPVVGYTF	TGCAGCGTTTCCGACAGCCCGGTTGTTGGCTACACCTTC	TRBJ1-2	many	NA	TRBV29-1	13
CASSGAGGVDTEAFF	TGCGCCAGCAGCGGCGCCGGGGGGGTGGACACTGAAGCTTTCTTT	TRBJ1-1	few	NA	TRBV5-1	15
CASSSTSDGTQYF	TGCGCCAGCAGCTCCACTAGCGATGGAACGCAGTATTTT	TRBJ2-3	many	TRBD2	TRBV5-1	13
CASSTTGFNQPQHF	TGTGCCAGCTCAACGACAGGATTCAATCAGCCCCAGCATTTT	TRBJ1-5	few	NA	TRBV18	14
CASGQASTGELFF	TGTGCCAGCGGACAAGCTAGCACCGGGGAGCTGTTTTTT	TRBJ2-2	few	NA	TRBV7-9	13
CASSPGGRNTQYF	TGTGCCAGCAGTCCGGGGGGGCGAAATACGCAGTATTTT	TRBJ2-3	NA	TRBD2	TRBV27	13
CASIPTRNTEAFF	TGTGCCAGTATCCCAACCAGGAACACTGAAGCTTTCTTT	TRBJ1-1	NA	NA	TRBV19	13
CASRSGIQPQHF	TGTGCCAGCCGTTCAGGGATTCAGCCCCAGCATTTT	TRBJ1-5	few	NA	TRBV6-1	12
CASSQEGENIQYF	TGTGCCAGCAGCCAAGAGGGAGAAAACATTCAGTACTTC	TRBJ2-4	NA	NA	TRBV14	13
CASSPDRGRNQPQHF	TGTGCCAGCTCCCCCGACAGGGGGCGGAATCAGCCCCAGCATTTT	TRBJ1-5	many	TRBD1	TRBV18	15
CASSLVAVQETQYF	TGTGCCAGCAGCTTAGTGGCAGTCCAAGAGACCCAGTACTTC	TRBJ2-5	many	NA	TRBV7-9	14
CSAPGLADNEQFF	TGCAGCGCCCCGGGACTAGCGGACAATGAGCAGTTCTTC	TRBJ2-1	NA	TRBD2	TRBV29-1	13
CASSPAVLAPPRTQYF	TGTGCCAGCAGCCCGGCGGTACTAGCGCCTCCGCGGACCCAGTACTTC	TRBJ2-5	few	TRBD2	TRBV7-2	16
CASSGGNNNEQFF	TGTGCCAGCAGCGGGGGTAACAACAATGAGCAGTTCTTC	TRBJ2-1	many	NA	TRBV11-2	13
CASRVFRVDGELFF	TGTGCCAGCAGGGTTTTCAGGGTGGACGGGGAGCTGTTTTTT	TRBJ2-2	NA	NA	TRBV6-2/TRBV6-3	14
CASSILAGGPNEQFF	TGTGCCAGTAGTATCCTAGCGGGGGGACCTAATGAGCAGTTCTTC	TRBJ2-1	NA	TRBD2	TRBV19	15
CASSLKTGRSSPLHF	TGTGCCAGCAGCTTAAAGACAGGGAGGAGCTCACCCCTCCACTTT	TRBJ1-6	few	TRBD1	TRBV11-2	15
CAWSYGNYNEQFF	TGTGCCTGGAGTTACGGTAACTACAATGAGCAGTTCTTC	TRBJ2-1	many	NA	TRBV30	13
CASSPKNTGELFF	TGCGCCAGCAGTCCAAAGAACACCGGGGAGCTGTTTTTT	TRBJ2-2	few	NA	TRBV10-1	13
CASSPRDRLETQYF	TGTGCCAGCTCACCCCGGGACAGGTTGGAGACCCAGTACTTC	TRBJ2-5	NA	TRBD1	TRBV18	14
CASSHPRRTQETQYF	TGTGCCAGCAGCCATCCTCGGAGGACGCAAGAGACCCAGTACTTC	TRBJ2-5	many	NA	TRBV5-5	15
CSASLALASNQPQHF	TGCAGTGCTAGCCTAGCTTTGGCGAGCAATCAGCCCCAGCATTTT	TRBJ1-5	many	NA	TRBV20-1	15
CASSLVSRGQGTQYF	TGTGCCAGCAGCTTAGTAAGCAGGGGGCAGGGTACGCAGTATTTT	TRBJ2-3	many	TRBD1	TRBV7-2	15
CSVYGQHTDTQYF	TGCAGCGTTTACGGACAGCACACAGATACGCAGTATTTT	TRBJ2-3	NA	NA	TRBV29-1	13
CASSLGWTGMNTEAFF	TGTGCCAGCAGTCTTGGTTGGACAGGGATGAACACTGAAGCTTTCTTT	TRBJ1-1	many	TRBD1	TRBV27	16